This T cell receptor beta chain was recorded in a study of cytomegalovirus exposure and HLA in healthy donors. V shed 6 bases, J shed 0 bases, and the junction held 6 bases outside the gene matches. This CDR3 is built from 16 residues. Germline V lookup: CDR1 ENHRY, CDR2 SYGVKD. Both 60 Vbeta primers and 13 Jbeta primers went into the PCR. TCRdb's table, derived via immunoSEQ multiplex PCR, lists solely in-frame clones and lacks some. Of about 110,000 clones listed, more than 65% are singletons. The specimen was PBMCs. The V and J genes are TRBV10-3 and TRBJ2-3; 10 bases align to TRBD2. The origin of this receptor is a boy between 10 and 17 years old in good health and CMV-seronegative. The CDR3 region has the DNA TGTGCCATCAGCCGAACTAGCGGGGCTAGCACAGATACGCAGTATTTT. Protein product: CAISRTSGASTDTQYF.